The present TCR beta chain was sequenced within a study of cytomegalovirus exposure and HLA in healthy donors. Findings of the study overall: Later analysis placed DRB1 highest and HLA-C lowest in TCR association rates, which differed by HLA locus. According to a later analysis, most TCR beta chains associated with CMV appeared HLA-restricted. In a later analysis, HLA-associated TCR beta chains were more clonally expanded than equally common others.

The CDR3 is 15 residues long. Germline CDR1 SEHNR, CDR2 FQNEAQ (reference sequence). Losses at the gene ends were 4 bases for V and 0 bases for J; bases not matched to a gene: 5. Worth noting for this clone: Its specificity is not known.

Amplification used 60 Vbeta primers and 13 Jbeta primers. Method: immunoSEQ multiplex PCR; TCRdb's copy keeps in-frame clones and lacks some. The sample consists of tens of thousands of clones, roughly 86% of them appearing once. The sample taken for sequencing was PBMCs. This clonotype originated in a man aged 18 to 29 in good health and CMV-seronegative. The rearrangement uses TRBV7-9 and TRBJ1-1; 7 positions match TRBD1. The CDR3 region is CASSSPQGMNTEAFF. CDR3 nucleotide sequence: TGTGCCAGCAGCTCCCCACAGGGGATGAACACTGAAGCTTTCTTT.